This T cell receptor beta chain originates from a study of cytomegalovirus exposure and HLA in healthy donors (dated by TCRdb to about 2017). Looking at the study overall: An earlier analysis of 587 of the donors reported around 280 Gb of sequence data and around 120 million unique TCR beta sequences obtained from 150 million to 200 million T cells. About 300 gigabases of sequencing data and approximately 85 million unique TCR sequences were included in an early release covering about 700 HLA-typed donors. Of the roughly 410 genotyped donors, approximately 81% were placed in the genetic ancestry cluster associated with self-reported Caucasian donors. The aim of the study was to test whether cataloging public T cell receptors could identify signatures of past pathogen exposure. The T cell repertoires of under 700 subjects were profiled by immunosequencing and related to cytomegalovirus serostatus. Along with the roughly 610-subject first cohort, a separate validation cohort of around 120 different subjects was used. To predict cytomegalovirus infection status, the study brought together high-throughput TCR immunosequencing, statistical association of individual TCRs with disease status, and machine learning. A later analysis re-examined previously published TCR beta repertoires from more than 550 donors and added high-resolution HLA genotyping to investigate patterns of TCR occurrence. In the later analysis, no new phenotypic data were used to find candidate immune exposures; instead, reliance was placed on TCR beta sequences and their occurrence across donors. To decide whether each TCR beta V gene segment behaved as functional or pseudogenic, an earlier analysis of several hundred of the donors relied on high-throughput TCR beta sequencing. Alongside the repertoire data, information on donor age, sex, ethnicity and CMV serostatus was compiled. Genome-wide SNP genotypes for about 65% of the roughly 700 donors were used in a later genetic analysis, which treated that subset as a discovery cohort. Every discovery cohort repertoire had been produced on one sequencing platform. HLA typing included class I and class II loci at four-digit resolution. The number of donors typed differed by locus, with roughly 629-640 for A, B, C, DRB1 and DQB1, roughly 520 for DQA1, nearly 610 for DPA1, and 450 to 480 for DPB1. Roughly 5 DR-DQ haplotypes were handled as single units for association and clustering, since linkage in the cohort was strong. On average, roughly 240,000 unique TCR beta nucleotide sequences were sequenced per donor among 398 genotyped donors of the cohort, with about 19% of those sequences being non-productive.

The library came from the immunoSEQ multiplex PCR assay. A mixture of 60 forward primers for TCR Vbeta segments and 13 reverse primers for TCR Jbeta segments was used in the multiplex PCR. The CDR3 region of rearranged TCR beta genes was amplified from genomic DNA with a multiplex PCR assay. Amplified TCR beta libraries were sequenced as 87-base-pair reads on the Illumina HiSeq System. Per the original workflow: Across the 700 or so repertoires, a later analysis counted approximately 83 million unique TCR beta chains, 9 million to 14 million of which were shared by at least two donors. Raw reads were error-corrected and collapsed into unique sequences by a nearest-neighbor algorithm in which closely related sequences were merged to remove PCR and sequencing errors. Alignment of CDR3 sequences to IMGT reference sequences was used to assign V, D and J gene segments. Each retained sequence needed at least a six-nucleotide match to both a V gene segment and a J gene segment. A rearrangement was called productive if the CDR3 had no stop codons and remained in frame with V and J, and every other rearrangement was called non-productive. CDR3 was defined by IMGT convention, running from the second conserved V-encoded cysteine to the conserved J-encoded phenylalanine. The earlier analysis of about 590 of the donors excluded sequences that lacked an unambiguous match to a single V gene segment. In an earlier analysis of almost 600 of the donors, a V segment was called functional when productive rearrangements were above 56.7%, and segregating when the standard deviation between donors exceeded 5%. A statistical classification framework was developed to diagnose cytomegalovirus status using the catalog of TCR beta chain sequences. A later analysis assigned V and J genes by comparing TCR nucleotide sequences with IMGT/GENE-DB human TR gene sequences. A later analysis assigned CDR3 sequences and most-parsimonious VDJ recombination scenarios with the TCRdist pipeline. A later analysis defined each TCR beta chain by its CDR3 amino acid sequence plus V-gene family, and excluded reads lacking a unique V-gene family. As a way to deal with suspected cross-contamination and a sequencing artifact, a later analysis dropped more than 500 nucleotide sequences that were highly shared and had low generation probability. A later analysis calculated a clonal expansion index for each public chain from normalized within-repertoire ranks of inferred template counts. In a later analysis, generation probabilities were computed using a VDJ recombination model fitted to out-of-frame rearrangements, and the results were checked against IGoR. In a later analysis, TCR-TCR, TCR-HLA and TCR-CMV co-occurrence was scored with hypergeometric tests, and a repertoire-size bias correction was applied to TCR pairs. False discovery rates were estimated in a later analysis by permuting HLA or CMV assignments 20 times. In a later analysis, co-occurring TCRs were grouped using DBSCAN, with TCRdist sequence similarity added in when clustering inside HLA-allele-positive subsets. Co-occurrence clustering excluded repertoires with fewer than 30,000 or more than 120,000 public chains, plus five with anomalous nucleotide sharing. Imported from immuneACCESS, the table was reduced by TCRdb to in-frame sequences with V and J called. These copies leave out some clones; in studies compared against another copy, an unresolved V gene accounts for under half, and the cause of the remainder is not known. The V and J calls and the clone size are those of that table, but D and trimming were determined from the DNA. The table for this sample lists 130,000 or so clones; about 80% of them were counted only once. The top ten constitute 5% to 6% of the sample.

The cohort comprised several hundred healthy bone marrow donors. At the time of sampling, all cohort members were nominally healthy, though unrecorded immune exposures were likely present. The donor was CMV seronegative and was included in the group of under 450 seronegative cohort members. Each donor provided a peripheral blood sample, and peripheral blood mononuclear cells were used for TCR beta sequencing. Genomic DNA was extracted from the blood cell samples with the Qiagen DNeasy Blood Extraction Kit. Only a few counts were recorded for this clone. The clone's antigen remains unknown. Base quality data are lacking; no much larger clone is found one base away. The research as a whole found: The sequencing pipeline was judged likely to have produced a cluster of highly shared sequence variants as a technical artifact. Because counts were too low, some 16 rarely observed V segments, including chromosome 9 orphons, were excluded from the earlier analysis of under 650 of the donors. The presence/absence analyses assumed that sequencing depth was roughly uniform across donors, and that assumption may not be true. At a false discovery rate of 0.05, a later analysis linked about 17,000 TCR beta sequences to specific HLA alleles. The classifier was reported to diagnose cytomegalovirus status with high specificity and sensitivity in both the original and validation cohorts. Several of the top co-occurrence clusters appeared to be linked to parvovirus B19, influenza, CMV and Epstein-Barr virus, according to a later analysis. In a later genetic analysis, a missense DCLRE1C variant was associated with V-gene and J-gene trimming of TCR beta chains, and the association was replicated in an independent cohort. Three of the identified cytomegalovirus-associated TCR beta chains were confirmed in vitro to be specific for cytomegalovirus antigens. An earlier analysis of approximately 530 of the donors showed that most TCR beta V segments appeared in productive rearrangements either about 87% or about 30% of the time, which broadly matched IMGT annotations. The authors suggested that the approach could potentially be extended to other disease states and immunological phenotypes. Some IMGT-functional V segments, including TRBV6-2 and TRBV6-3, could not be told apart with the 87-base-pair reads, so those segments were excluded. For the cohort, immune exposure information was limited to CMV serostatus. HLA typing was unavailable for some donors at each locus, so association tests used only the typed subset. Linkage disequilibrium might explain the correlated functional status among segregating V segments, but an unknown experimental factor could not be excluded. Strong co-occurrence of HLA alleles, especially DR and DQ, made assigning TCR associations to individual alleles difficult. Most TCR sequences were seen in very few donors, while some public TCRs were found in many individuals. In a later analysis, HLA-associated TCR beta chains showed more clonal expansion and lower generation probabilities than non-associated chains that were equally common. In a later analysis, the rate of TCR association differed among HLA loci, with DRB1 alleles having the most associated TCRs and HLA-C alleles having the fewest. The cohort was sequenced for TCR beta chains only, and without alpha or paired-chain data the features that could be detected were limited. In the study, around 150 TCR beta chains were listed as associated with cytomegalovirus. In a later analysis, most CMV-associated TCR beta chains were found to appear HLA-restricted, with HLA associations seemingly driven largely by CMV exposure. A further reported finding was that TCR beta sequences accurately predicted the HLA-A and HLA-B alleles for most subjects in the first cohort. Compared with the approximately 670-donor mean, donors in an Asian-associated ancestry cluster had fewer N-insertions in productive TCRs, according to a later genetic analysis.

At the junction V is shortened by 6 bases and J by 3 bases; bases outside the gene matches: 9. Sequences LNHDA (CDR1) and SQIVND (CDR2) are obtained from the germline V gene (reference sequence). Measured from the cysteine to the phenylalanine, the CDR3 is 16 residues long. The only DNA kept is the CDR3, 48 bases in frame from the first base. This receptor was obtained from a young man in good health and CMV-seronegative. The specimen was PBMCs. The chain employs TRBV19 and TRBJ1-1; 11 bases in between match TRBD1. The CDR3 protein is CASRSWTGGPDTEAFF. The nucleotides read TGTGCCAGTAGGTCGTGGACAGGGGGCCCCGACACTGAAGCTTTCTTT.